Following are 27 T cell receptor beta chains from one sample sequenced in a study of PD-L1 blockade in urothelial cancer. Described time point: pretreatment peripheral blood. The table came from immunoSEQ multiplex PCR; TCRdb's copy has only in-frame clones and leaves some out. The sample has around 63,000 clones, roughly 76% seen once. The sample in question was PBMCs, obtained around atezolizumab (anti-PD-L1) treatment. The receptors here all came from a man between 65 and 80 years old with urothelial cancer.

The chain uses TRBV4-1 and TRBJ2-5; D is ambiguous. Trimming pared 0 bases from V and 7 bases from J, leaving 18 bases between. The CDR3 is 16 amino acids. Germline CDR1 MGHRA, CDR2 YSYEKL. CDR3 sequence: CASSQDSSETPGTQYF. The CDR3 region has the DNA TGCGCCAGCAGCCAAGATTCATCCGAGACCCCGGGGACCCAGTACTTC.

This chain connects TRBV15 to TRBJ1-2; D is uncertain. V lost 3 bases and J 8 bases, leaving 19 bases between the germline ends. The CDR3 runs to 15 residues. Germline assignment: CDR1 LNHNV and CDR2 YYDKDF (reference sequence). CDR3 DNA sequence: TGTGCCACCAGCAGGCATCCTGGTGGGAGTGGAGGCTACACCTTC. It yields the protein CATSRHPGGSGGYTF. The full variable domain, completed using reference TRBV15 and TRBJ1-2, is DAMVIQNPRYQVTQFGKPVTLSCSQTLNHNVMYWYQQKSSQAPKLLFHYYDKDFNNEADTPDNFQSRRPNTSFCFLDIRSPGLGDTAMYLCATSRHPGGSGGYTFGSGTRLTVV.

The chain couples TRBV7-2 to TRBJ2-5; a possible D gene is TRBD2 (6 bases). Germline V gives CDR1 SGHTA, CDR2 FQGNSA. The CDR3 runs 14 residues. The V gene lost 6 bases and the J gene lost 5 bases, with 16 bases spanning the gap. The CDR3 nucleotides are TGTGCCAGCAGTCTCAGTTGGGGGGACGAGACCCAGTACTTC. Protein: CASSLSWGDETQYF.

This chain uses TRBV15 with TRBJ2-2, with 9 positions matching TRBD2. The CDR3 is 20 amino acids. The germline CDR1 and CDR2 sequences are LNHNV and YYDKDF (reference sequence). With 0 bases clipped from V and 0 bases from J, the junction kept 11 bases outside the gene matches. The CDR3 is CATSREVAGALIANTGELFF. The DNA of the CDR3 is TGTGCCACCAGCAGAGAGGTAGCGGGAGCCTTAATCGCGAACACCGGGGAGCTGTTTTTT.

V gene TRBV9 combines with J gene TRBJ2-7; a weak D match, TRBD1 (5 bases). The CDR3 spans 13 residues. Germline V lookup: CDR1 SGDLS, CDR2 YYNGEE. The germline V and J ends were trimmed by 0 bases and 6 bases, with 10 bases remaining between them. CDR3 residues: CASSVEGVGEQYF. The CDR3 region has the DNA TGTGCCAGCAGCGTAGAAGGGGTAGGCGAGCAGTACTTC.

The chain combines TRBV25-1 with TRBJ2-2, with TRBD1 matching over 11 bases. The trim removed 8 bases at V and 4 bases at J, leaving 3 bases unmatched. The germline CDR1 and CDR2 sequences are MGHDK and SYGVNS. This CDR3 spans 14 amino acids. CDR3 in amino acids: CASGGQGGTGELFF. The CDR3 DNA reads TGTGCCAGCGGGGGACAGGGGGGCACCGGGGAGCTGTTTTTT.

This clone occurred a few times. The junction differs from germline at one of its ends, possibly a read error. This chain joins TRBV5-6 and TRBJ2-7, with D maybe TRBD1 (6 bases). This CDR3 has 14 residues. From germline, CDR1 is SGHDT and CDR2 YYEEEE. The CDR3 spells CASSLSGQTYGQYF. CDR3 in DNA: TGTGCCAGCAGCTTGTCCGGACAGACTTACGGGCAGTACTTC. Full variable domain (missing parts from reference TRBV5-6 and TRBJ2-7): DAGVTQSPTHLIKTRGQQVTLRCSPKSGHDTVSWYQQALGQGPQFIFQYYEEEERQRGNFPDRFSGHQFPNYSSELNVNALLLGDSALYLCASSLSGQTYGQYFGPGTRLTVT.

The chain combines TRBV11-3 with TRBJ1-3; tentative D call: TRBD1 (6 bases). With 5 bases removed from V and 0 bases from J, the gap between germline ends came to 11 bases. The CDR3 has 15 amino acids. Per germline, CDR1 SGHNT and CDR2 YENEEA. CDR3 residues: CASSTRQDSGNTIYF. The DNA of the CDR3 is TGTGCCAGCAGCACCCGACAGGACTCTGGAAACACCATATATTTT.

Only one count was recorded for this clone. The chain links TRBV7-3 to TRBJ2-6; the match to TRBD1 covers 7 bases. Losses at the gene ends were 4 bases for V and 2 bases for J; bases not matched to a gene: 2. This CDR3 is built from 15 residues. Germline CDR1 reads SGHTA; CDR2 reads FQGTGA. The CDR3 spells CASSSDRAGANVLTF. In nucleotides, the CDR3 is TGTGCCAGCAGCTCCGACAGGGCTGGGGCCAACGTCCTGACTTTC.

This clone has a handful of counts. The rearrangement uses TRBV19 and TRBJ1-2; D may be TRBD1 (6 bases). Germline CDR1 is LNHDA and CDR2 is SQIVND (reference sequence). The CDR3 spans 14 residues. V shed 5 bases and J shed 5 bases, with 15 bases lying between them. For the CDR3, the DNA is TGTGCCAGTAGTTCCCGGACAGTATATTATGGCTACACCTTC. It encodes CASSSRTVYYGYTF.

The J gene is TRBJ2-2, the V gene TRBV5-4; 8 bases match TRBD1. The germline V gene encodes CDR1 SGHNT and CDR2 YYREEE (reference sequence). V gave up 4 bases and J gave up 7 bases; unmatched junction bases: 12. This CDR3 is 16 amino acids long. CDR3 nucleotides: TGTGCCAGCAGCCTTCCTGGGCAGGGGGCGGTCGGGGAGCTGTTTTTT. This encodes CASSLPGQGAVGELFF.

In nucleotides, the CDR3 is TGTGCCACCAGCAGAGTTTGCAAGGGAGGCACAGATACGCAGTATTTT. Translation: CATSRVCKGGTDTQYF. This sequence joins TRBV15 and TRBJ2-3, with D possibly TRBD2 on 5 matching bases. The CDR3 runs 16 residues. CDR1 and CDR2 (germline): LNHNV, YYDKDF (reference sequence). Trimming cost V 1 base and J 1 base, with 12 bases left between them.

This rearrangement joins TRBV5-5 to TRBJ1-5, with a weak D call TRBD1 (5 bases). Germline assignment: CDR1 SGHKS and CDR2 YYEKEE (reference sequence). The CDR3 is made up of 15 amino acids. V was cut by 4 bases and J by 0 bases, with 11 bases left in between. Written as DNA, the CDR3 is TGTGCCAGCAGCCTTACTGACAGTAGCAATCAGCCCCAGCATTTT. This sequence encodes CASSLTDSSNQPQHF.

This clone was seen a few times. The J gene is TRBJ2-1, the V gene TRBV9; D is possibly TRBD2 (5 bases). CDR1 SGDLS and CDR2 YYNGEE come from the germline V gene. Between the trimmed V and J ends, which lost 7 bases and 8 bases, there was a span of 13 bases. The CDR3 has 12 amino acids. The CDR3 protein is CASGEGRDEQFF. CDR3 sequence (DNA): TGTGCCAGCGGGGAAGGGAGAGATGAGCAGTTCTTC.

The rearrangement links TRBV30 to TRBJ1-4, with D uncertain. The V end lost 0 bases, the J end lost 0 bases, and 11 bases lay between the germline ends. This CDR3 comprises 16 residues. CDR1 GTSNPN and CDR2 SVGIG come from the germline V gene (reference sequence). In DNA, the CDR3 is TGTGCCTGGAGTGTAGATCGAACAGCAACTAATGAAAAACTGTTTTTT. This encodes CAWSVDRTATNEKLFF.

The chain employs TRBV7-7 and TRBJ2-1, with D possibly matching TRBD1 (6 bases). The germline V gene encodes CDR1 SSHAT and CDR2 FNYEAQ (reference sequence). Trimming shortened V by 1 base and J by 7 bases, and 11 bases separated the two germline ends. The CDR3 is 14 residues long. CDR3 coding DNA: TGTGCCAGCAGCTTAGTGGCAGGGGAAAATGAGCAGTTCTTC. As protein: CASSLVAGENEQFF.

The chain joins TRBV28 to TRBJ1-2; 8 bases match TRBD1. Looked up from germline, CDR1 is MDHEN and CDR2 is SYDVKM. The CDR3 is 13 amino acids. Germline trimming cut 5 bases from V and 6 bases from J; bases unmatched to any gene: 5. The CDR3 bases are TGTGCCAGCAGTCTCGGACAGGGTAATGGCTACACCTTC. Translation: CASSLGQGNGYTF.

The CDR3 protein is CASSIDQGVGQETQYF. CDR3 coding DNA: TGTGCCAGTAGTATAGATCAAGGGGTTGGCCAAGAGACCCAGTACTTC. J is TRBJ2-5 and V is TRBV19, with D perhaps TRBD1 (5 bases). V was cut by 0 bases and J by 1 base, with 12 bases left in between. Germline CDR1 and CDR2: LNHDA and SQIVND (reference sequence). The CDR3 extends over 16 amino acids.

The chain recombines TRBV9 with TRBJ2-1, with 7 bases matching TRBD1. CDR1 is SGDLS, CDR2 YYNGEE, per germline. The CDR3 runs to 14 residues. The ends lost 4 bases at V and 8 bases at J; junction bases unmatched: 9. The CDR3 protein is CASSPVGQGDEQFF. CDR3 nucleotides: TGTGCCAGCAGCCCAGTGGGCCAGGGGGATGAGCAGTTCTTC. Combining the CDR3 with reference TRBV9 and TRBJ2-1 gives the whole variable domain DSGVTQTPKHLITATGQRVTLRCSPRSGDLSVYWYQQSLDQGLQFLIQYYNGEERAKGNILERFSAQQFPDLHSELNLSSLELGDSALYFCASSPVGQGDEQFFGPGTRLTVL.

The chain uses TRBV7-2 and TRBJ2-3, with D possibly matching TRBD1 (6 bases). Germline-derived CDR1 and CDR2 are SGHTA and FQGNSA. The CDR3 has 15 residues. Trimming cost V 0 bases and J 7 bases, with 14 bases left between them. Written as DNA, the CDR3 is TGTGCCAGCAGCTTAGCGCTGGGGGCGAGTTATACGCAGTATTTT. Its translation: CASSLALGASYTQYF. Variable domain in full (rest from reference TRBV7-2 and TRBJ2-3): GAGVSQSPSNKVTEKGKDVELRCDPISGHTALYWYRQSLGQGLEFLIYFQGNSAPDKSGLPSDRFSAERTGGSVSTLTIQRTQQEDSAVYLCASSLALGASYTQYFGPGTRLTVL.

J is TRBJ2-5 and V is TRBV9; D unclear. V was shortened by 2 bases and J by 2 bases, with 7 bases between the two germline ends. CDR1 and CDR2 from the germline V gene are SGDLS and YYNGEE. The CDR3 has 13 amino acids. CDR3 amino acids: CASSVAPQETQYF. The DNA of the CDR3 is TGTGCCAGCAGCGTGGCCCCGCAAGAGACCCAGTACTTC.

This clone was detected only once. V and J are TRBV19 and TRBJ1-1; possibly TRBD1 for D (6 bases). The CDR3 totals 13 residues. The germline CDR1 and CDR2 sequences are LNHDA and SQIVND (reference sequence). V was cut by 6 bases and J by 1 base, with 9 bases left in between. The CDR3 loop is CASRLQGNTEAFF. The CDR3 DNA reads as TGTGCCAGTAGACTACAGGGGAACACTGAAGCTTTCTTT.

The table lists this clone with many counts. This sequence joins TRBV11-3 and TRBJ2-5, with 8 bases fitting TRBD2. The germline CDR1 and CDR2 sequences are SGHNT and YENEEA. V gave up 7 bases and J gave up 1 base; unmatched junction bases: 5. This CDR3 spans 14 amino acids. Here the CDR3 reads CASNAGGPQETQYF. The CDR3 nucleotides are TGTGCCAGCAACGCGGGAGGCCCCCAAGAGACCCAGTACTTC. The full variable domain, rest sourced from reference TRBV11-3 and TRBJ2-5, is EAGVVQSPRYKIIEKKQPVAFWCNPISGHNTLYWYLQNLGQGPELLIRYENEEAVDDSQLPKDRFSAERLKGVDSTLKIQPAELGDSAVYLCASNAGGPQETQYFGPGTRLLVL.

This sequence joins TRBV9 and TRBJ1-3, with D perhaps TRBD1 (5 bases). The germline V gene encodes CDR1 SGDLS and CDR2 YYNGEE. Trimming pared 0 bases from V and 7 bases from J, leaving 11 bases between. The CDR3 sequence is 14 residues long. This CDR3 reads CASSVEGGGNTIYF. In DNA form, the CDR3 reads TGTGCCAGCAGCGTAGAGGGCGGGGGGAACACCATATATTTT.

The rearrangement joins TRBV28 to TRBJ2-7; tentatively, D is TRBD1 (5 bases). CDR1 MDHEN and CDR2 SYDVKM come from the germline V gene. The CDR3 has 15 residues. With 5 bases removed from V and 2 bases from J, the gap between germline ends came to 16 bases. The CDR3 bases are TGTGCCAGCAGTCCCAGGGTTAGAAGGGCCTACGAGCAGTACTTC. Encoded protein: CASSPRVRRAYEQYF.

The chain uses TRBV4-1 and TRBJ1-4, with a tentative D call TRBD1 (5 bases). Germline CDR1 reads MGHRA; CDR2 reads YSYEKL. The CDR3 extends over 17 amino acids. V was shortened by 2 bases and J by 4 bases, with 17 bases between the two germline ends. CDR3 loop: CASSQSPIPDNNEKLFF. DNA for the CDR3: TGCGCCAGCAGCCAATCCCCTATTCCGGACAATAATGAAAAACTGTTTTTT.

The genes are TRBV30 and TRBJ2-5; D remains ambiguous. This CDR3 is built from 14 residues. Between the trimmed V and J ends, which lost 0 bases and 1 base, there was a span of 9 bases. Germline lookup yields CDR1 GTSNPN and CDR2 SVGIG (reference sequence). The CDR3 bases are TGTGCCTGGAGTGTATGGCCTCCCCAAGAGACCCAGTACTTC. It specifies CAWSVWPPQETQYF.